These 18 T cell receptor beta chains originate from one sample sequenced in a study of CD8 T cells in Susac syndrome. An amount of RNA that ranged from roughly 0.5 to 1 ug was reverse transcribed with random hexamers. TCRdb reprocessed the immunoSEQ multiplex PCR reads via MiXCR and lists one record per CDR3 protein. The table has under 350,000 distinct CDR3 sequences, about 92% seen once. The sample was CD4+ T cells from PBMCs. Receptor source: a human donor with multiple sclerosis.

V usage is TRBV20-1 and J usage is TRBJ1-5; the match to TRBD1 covers 9 bases. The CDR3 is 14 residues long. Germline lookup yields CDR1 DFQATT and CDR2 SNEGSKA (reference sequence). V shed 7 bases, J shed 6 bases, and the junction held 10 bases outside the gene matches. For the CDR3, the DNA is TGCAGTGTTATGACAGGGGGTATGGGTCAGCCCCAGCATTTT. Translated: CSVMTGGMGQPQHF.

The chain couples TRBV20-1 to TRBJ2-3, with 8 bases that match TRBD2. The V gene end was trimmed by 6 bases and the J gene end by 5 bases; junction bases not matched to a gene: 16. The CDR3 extends over 16 amino acids. CDR1 DFQATT and CDR2 SNEGSKA come from the germline V gene (reference sequence). CDR3 amino acids: CSAPLRAGVVEDTQYF. CDR3 DNA: TGCAGTGCCCCCCTAAGAGCGGGAGTGGTAGAAGATACGCAGTATTTT.

The chain is built from TRBV6-1 and TRBJ2-7; 12 nucleotides match TRBD2. The trim removed 7 bases at V and 4 bases at J, leaving 14 bases unmatched. Germline V gene data show CDR1 as MNHNS and CDR2 as SASEGT. The CDR3 spans 17 residues. This chain's CDR3 is CASNPTSGRTDSYEQYF. Here the CDR3 DNA reads TGTGCCAGCAACCCGACTAGCGGGAGAACCGATTCTTACGAGCAGTACTTC.

The genes are TRBV7-9 and TRBJ2-3; D is unresolved. V lost 1 base and J lost 7, with 6 bases in between. The length of the CDR3 is 12 residues. Germline V gives CDR1 SEHNR, CDR2 FQNEAQ (reference sequence). CDR3 protein: CASSLGRYTQYF. The CDR3 nucleotides are TGTGCCAGCAGCTTAGGCAGATATACGCAGTATTTT.

The genes are TRBV3-1 and TRBJ1-1; no definite D call. Trimming cost V 6 bases and J 0 bases, with 5 bases left between them. Looked up from germline, CDR1 is LGHDT and CDR2 is YNNKEL (reference sequence). The CDR3 is 12 residues long. As DNA, the CDR3 is TGTGCCAGCAGGACGTTGAACACTGAAGCTTTCTTT. Encoded protein: CASRTLNTEAFF.

This clonotype was detected only a few times. This chain connects TRBV7-2 to TRBJ1-1; TRBD1 might be the D (5 bases). The CDR3 covers 14 residues. Trimming cost V 2 bases and J 0 bases, with 7 bases left between them. The germline V gene has CDR1 SGHTA and CDR2 FQGNSA. CDR3 sequence reads: CASSLMGVNTEAFF. CDR3 DNA sequence: TGTGCCAGCAGCTTAATGGGGGTGAACACTGAAGCTTTCTTT. The whole variable domain, filled in from reference TRBV7-2 and TRBJ1-1, reads GAGVSQSPSNKVTEKGKDVELRCDPISGHTALYWYRQSLGQGLEFLIYFQGNSAPDKSGLPSDRFSAERTGGSVSTLTIQRTQQEDSAVYLCASSLMGVNTEAFFGQGTRLTVV.

V is TRBV9 and J is TRBJ2-2, with 9 bases aligning to TRBD2. The CDR3 loop spans 19 amino acids. Germline V CDR1 and CDR2: SGDLS, YYNGEE. The V gene end was trimmed by 4 bases and the J gene end by 2 bases; junction bases not matched to a gene: 15. The CDR3 coding sequence is TGTGCCAGCAGCCCCCGAGGAGGGGCGGGAGGGTTAAACACCGGGGAGCTGTTTTTT. Residues: CASSPRGGAGGLNTGELFF.

V and J are TRBV29-1 and TRBJ1-2; no clear D. There are 13 residues in the CDR3. Trimming left V 4 bases short and J 0 bases short, with 9 bases between. Per the germline V gene, CDR1 is SQVTM and CDR2 is ANQGSEA. CDR3 region: CSVGLNPNYGYTF. Written as DNA, the CDR3 is TGCAGCGTTGGCCTCAACCCTAACTATGGCTACACCTTC. Filled out from reference TRBV29-1 and TRBJ1-2, the complete variable domain reads SAVISQKPSRDICQRGTSLTIQCQVDSQVTMMFWYRQQPGQSLTLIATANQGSEATYESGFVIDKFPISRPNLTFSTLTVSNMSPEDSSIYLCSVGLNPNYGYTFGSGTRLTVV.

The chain is built from TRBV12-3 or TRBV12-4 and TRBJ1-2; D is unclear. The CDR3 is made up of 14 amino acids. V lost 3 bases to trimming and J lost 6 bases, with 14 bases between them. The CDR3 nucleotides read TGTGCCAGCAGTTTGTCCCTCGGGCGTCATGGCTACACCTTC. Residues: CASSLSLGRHGYTF.

The chain uses TRBV25-1 and TRBJ2-3; 9 bases fit TRBD1. Losses at the gene ends were 7 bases for V and 1 base for J; bases not matched to a gene: 6. The CDR3 consists of 15 residues. CDR1 is MGHDK, CDR2 SYGVNS, per germline. CDR3 region: CASTPRTGGTDTQYF. CDR3 coding DNA: TGTGCCAGCACTCCTAGGACAGGGGGCACAGATACGCAGTATTTT.

This clonotype was seen more than once but under ten times. V and J are TRBV29-1 and TRBJ2-1, with D possibly being TRBD2 (7 bases). The germline gives CDR1 SQVTM, CDR2 ANQGSEA. The germline V and J ends were trimmed by 4 bases and 3 bases, with 13 bases remaining between them. The CDR3 has 14 residues. CDR3 loop: CSVGGRGRYNEQFF. The CDR3 DNA reads as TGCAGCGTTGGAGGGCGGGGGCGCTACAATGAGCAGTTCTTC.

This chain joins TRBV19 and TRBJ2-2; D remains ambiguous. Germline-derived CDR1 and CDR2 are LNHDA and SQIVND (reference sequence). Trimming removed 7 bases from V and 4 bases from J, with 13 bases in between. CDR3 length: 14 amino acids. This CDR3 reads CASKPEVRTGELFF. The CDR3 nucleotides are TGTGCCAGTAAACCCGAGGTGCGCACCGGGGAGCTGTTTTTT. Full variable domain (missing parts from reference TRBV19 and TRBJ2-2): DGGITQSPKYLFRKEGQNVTLSCEQNLNHDAMYWYRQDPGQGLRLIYYSQIVNDFQKGDIAEGYSVSREKKESFPLTVTSAQKNPTAFYLCASKPEVRTGELFFGEGSRLTVL.

A remark on this clonotype: The junction differs from germline at one of its ends, possibly a read error. The CDR3 spells CSARGGTEAFF. The CDR3 DNA reads TGCAGTGCAAGAGGGGGGACTGAAGCTTTCTTT. The chain couples TRBV20-1 to TRBJ1-1; possible D gene TRBD1, 6 bases. The CDR3 totals 11 residues. CDR1 DFQATT and CDR2 SNEGSKA come from the germline V gene (reference sequence).

The gene calls are TRBV7-2 and TRBJ2-1, with 10 nucleotides matching TRBD2. The germline V gene encodes CDR1 SGHTA and CDR2 FQGNSA. This CDR3 contains 16 residues. Trimming at V came to 5 bases and at J to 10 bases, leaving 14 bases not matched to a gene. For the CDR3, the DNA is TGTGCCAGCAGCATCCCCCCGGGGGGACTAGCGAACGAGCAGTTCTTC. This translates into CASSIPPGGLANEQFF.

The gene calls are TRBV23-1 and TRBJ1-1, with D possibly matching TRBD1 (5 bases). TRBV23-1 is assigned to the ORF class and has an uncertain function. The ends were cut back, 6 bases at V and 5 bases at J, with 34 bases in the middle. This CDR3 contains 20 residues. CDR3 sequence reads: CASRSRREVGGRRSGTEAFF. The CDR3 bases are TGCGCCAGCAGGTCCCGAAGGGAGGTGGGGGGAAGGAGGAGTGGAACTGAAGCTTTCTTT.

The chain links TRBV19 to TRBJ2-7; 11 bases map to TRBD2. The CDR3 runs 17 residues. Trimming cost V 5 bases and J 2 bases; bases outside gene matches: 11. CDR1 is LNHDA and CDR2 is SQIVND in the germline V gene (reference sequence). CDR3 bases: TGTGCCAGTAGTGCTCATCCGGGACTAGCGGACACCTACGAGCAGTACTTC. This translates into CASSAHPGLADTYEQYF. The variable domain in full, completed from reference TRBV19 and TRBJ2-7, reads DGGITQSPKYLFRKEGQNVTLSCEQNLNHDAMYWYRQDPGQGLRLIYYSQIVNDFQKGDIAEGYSVSREKKESFPLTVTSAQKNPTAFYLCASSAHPGLADTYEQYFGPGTRLTVT.

The CDR3 here is CAISDRDRSYEQYF. The CDR3 DNA reads as TGTGCCATCAGTGACAGGGACAGGTCCTACGAGCAGTACTTC. V is TRBV10-3 and J is TRBJ2-7; 8 positions match TRBD1. The CDR3 runs to 14 residues. Germline CDR1 ENHRY, CDR2 SYGVKD. J lost 1 base, V lost 3 bases, and 2 bases had no gene match.

The rearrangement uses TRBV5-1 and TRBJ2-4; 7 bases agree with TRBD1. There are 12 residues in the CDR3. Germline assignment: CDR1 SGHRS and CDR2 YFSETQ. V dropped 3 bases and J dropped 7; count of bases not matched to a gene: 1. This CDR3 reads CASSSDRNIQYF. CDR3 DNA: TGCGCCAGCAGCTCGGACAGGAACATTCAGTACTTC.